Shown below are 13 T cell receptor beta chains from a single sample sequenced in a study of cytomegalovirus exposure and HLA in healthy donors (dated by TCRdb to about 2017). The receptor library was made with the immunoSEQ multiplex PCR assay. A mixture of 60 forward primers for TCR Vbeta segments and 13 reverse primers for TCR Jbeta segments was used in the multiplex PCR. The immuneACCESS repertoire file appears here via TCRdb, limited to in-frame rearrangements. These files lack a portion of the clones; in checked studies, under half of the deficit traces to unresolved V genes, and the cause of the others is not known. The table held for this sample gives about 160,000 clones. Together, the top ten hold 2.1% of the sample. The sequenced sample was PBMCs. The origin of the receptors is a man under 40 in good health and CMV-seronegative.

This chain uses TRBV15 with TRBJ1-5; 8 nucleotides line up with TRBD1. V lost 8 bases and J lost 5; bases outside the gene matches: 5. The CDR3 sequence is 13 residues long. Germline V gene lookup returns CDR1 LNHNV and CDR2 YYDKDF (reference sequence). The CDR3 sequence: CATADRAYQPQHF. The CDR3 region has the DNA TGTGCCACCGCGGACAGGGCGTATCAGCCCCAGCATTTT.

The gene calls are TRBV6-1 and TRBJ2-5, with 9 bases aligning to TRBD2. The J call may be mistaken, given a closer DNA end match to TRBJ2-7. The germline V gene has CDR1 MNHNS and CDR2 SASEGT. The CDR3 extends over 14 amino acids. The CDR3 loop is CASSTTSGSYEQYF. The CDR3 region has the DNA TGTGCCAGCAGTACGACTAGCGGCTCCTACGAGCAGTACTTC.

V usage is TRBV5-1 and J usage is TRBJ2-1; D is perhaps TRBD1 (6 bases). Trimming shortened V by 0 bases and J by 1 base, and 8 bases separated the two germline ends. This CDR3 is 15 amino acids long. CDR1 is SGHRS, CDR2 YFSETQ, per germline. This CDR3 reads CASSLADRSYNEQFF. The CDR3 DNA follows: TGCGCCAGCAGCTTGGCCGACAGGTCCTACAATGAGCAGTTCTTC.

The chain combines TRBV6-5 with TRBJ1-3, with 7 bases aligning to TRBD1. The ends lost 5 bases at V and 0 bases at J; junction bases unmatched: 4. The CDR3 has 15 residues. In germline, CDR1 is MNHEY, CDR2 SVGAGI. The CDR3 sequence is CASSLTGVSGNTIYF. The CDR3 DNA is TGTGCCAGCAGTCTCACAGGGGTCTCTGGAAACACCATATATTTT.

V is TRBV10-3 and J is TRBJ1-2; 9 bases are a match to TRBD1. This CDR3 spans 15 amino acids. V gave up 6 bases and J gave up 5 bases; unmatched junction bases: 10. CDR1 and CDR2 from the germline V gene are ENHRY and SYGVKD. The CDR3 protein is CAIRSGQGPSYGYTF. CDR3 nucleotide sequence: TGTGCCATCAGGTCGGGACAGGGACCTTCTTATGGCTACACCTTC.

The CDR3 DNA sequence: TGTGCCAGCAGCTTAAACCCACGGGAGCGAGGGACGCAGTATTTT. It codes for CASSLNPRERGTQYF. V and J are TRBV7-2 and TRBJ2-3; D might be TRBD2 (6 bases). This CDR3 contains 15 residues. The germline V gene has CDR1 SGHTA and CDR2 FQGNSA. Trimming took 2 bases from V and 9 from J, leaving 18 bases between them.

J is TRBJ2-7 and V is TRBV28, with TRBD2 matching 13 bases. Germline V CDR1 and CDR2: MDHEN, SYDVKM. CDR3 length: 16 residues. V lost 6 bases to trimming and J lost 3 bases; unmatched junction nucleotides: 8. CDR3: CASSPGTSGVFYEQYF. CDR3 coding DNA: TGTGCCAGCAGCCCAGGGACTAGCGGGGTTTTCTACGAGCAGTACTTC.

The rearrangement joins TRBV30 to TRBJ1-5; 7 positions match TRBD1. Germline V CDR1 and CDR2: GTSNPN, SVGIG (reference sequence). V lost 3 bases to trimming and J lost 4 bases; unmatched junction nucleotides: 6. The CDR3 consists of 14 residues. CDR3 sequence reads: CAWSQKQGNQPQHF. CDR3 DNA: TGTGCCTGGAGCCAAAAACAGGGGAATCAGCCCCAGCATTTT.

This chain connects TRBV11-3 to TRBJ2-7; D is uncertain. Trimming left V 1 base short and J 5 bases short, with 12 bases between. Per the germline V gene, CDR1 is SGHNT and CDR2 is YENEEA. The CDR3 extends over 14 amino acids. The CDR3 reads CASSLGLPGDEQYF. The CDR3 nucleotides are TGTGCCAGCAGCTTAGGACTCCCTGGAGACGAGCAGTACTTC.

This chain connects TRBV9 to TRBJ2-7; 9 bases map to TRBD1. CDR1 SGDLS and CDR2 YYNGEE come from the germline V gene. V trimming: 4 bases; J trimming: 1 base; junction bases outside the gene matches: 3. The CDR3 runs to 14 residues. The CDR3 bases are TGTGCCAGCAGCATTGGGACAGGGTCCTACGAGCAGTACTTC. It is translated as CASSIGTGSYEQYF. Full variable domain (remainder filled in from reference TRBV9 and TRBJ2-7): DSGVTQTPKHLITATGQRVTLRCSPRSGDLSVYWYQQSLDQGLQFLIQYYNGEERAKGNILERFSAQQFPDLHSELNLSSLELGDSALYFCASSIGTGSYEQYFGPGTRLTVT.

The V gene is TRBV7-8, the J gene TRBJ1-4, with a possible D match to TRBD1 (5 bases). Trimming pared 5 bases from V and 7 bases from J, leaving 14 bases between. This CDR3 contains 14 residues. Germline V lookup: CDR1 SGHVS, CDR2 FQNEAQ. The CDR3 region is CASSARVLGEKLFF. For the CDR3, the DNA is TGTGCCAGCAGCGCCAGGGTCCTAGGTGAAAAACTGTTTTTT.

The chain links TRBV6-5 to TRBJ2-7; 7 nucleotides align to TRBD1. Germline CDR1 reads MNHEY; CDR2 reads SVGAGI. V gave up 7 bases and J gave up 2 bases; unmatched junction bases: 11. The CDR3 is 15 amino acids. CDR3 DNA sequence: TGTGCCAGCAATAACAGGGGCTCTGGGGCCTACGAGCAGTACTTC. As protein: CASNNRGSGAYEQYF.

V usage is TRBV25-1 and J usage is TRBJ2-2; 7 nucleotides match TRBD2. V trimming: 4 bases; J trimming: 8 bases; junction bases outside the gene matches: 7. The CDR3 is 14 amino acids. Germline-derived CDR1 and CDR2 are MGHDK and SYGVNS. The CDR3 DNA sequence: TGTGCCAGCAGTGGGTTGCGGGAGACGGGGGAGCTGTTTTTT. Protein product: CASSGLRETGELFF.